This T cell receptor (beta chain) was captured by sequencing in a study of shared clonotypes between healthy human individuals. Assay execution took place at the deep level. The data were produced by immunoSEQ multiplex PCR, yet TCRdb's version contains in-frame clones alone and is incomplete. The table has roughly 2.6 million clones, over 85% seen once. Details on this clone: The antigen is undetermined.

Findings and caveats of the study: The rarefaction results pointed to incomplete sorted-subset sequencing despite large depth.

The authors divided CD4+ cells into CD45RA+ naive and CD45RA-negative memory subsets. The sequenced material came from naive CD4+ T cells sorted from blood. Subset denoted: CD45RA+ positively selected. This TCR was recovered from a young man in good health.

CDR3 DNA sequence: TGTGCCTGGAGTATCGGGTCTTCGCACACAGATACGCAGTATTTT. This sequence encodes CAWSIGSSHTDTQYF. The chain carries TRBV30 and TRBJ2-3; D gene ambiguous. CDR1 and CDR2 from the germline V gene are GTSNPN and SVGIG (reference sequence). The V gene lost 2 bases and the J gene lost 2 bases, with 14 bases spanning the gap. The CDR3 has 15 amino acids.